Listed here is a single TCR beta chain. The data stem from a study of shared clonotypes between healthy human individuals. Here immunoSEQ multiplex PCR was the method, and the copy in TCRdb shows in-frame clones only, minus some. The profile covers millions of clones, with 80% to 95% appearing a single time and 0.35% to 0.45% taken by the ten largest. Germline V CDR1 and CDR2: LGHNA, YSLEER. V dropped 1 base and J dropped 0 bases, with 10 bases sitting between them. The CDR3 contains 16 residues. This rearrangement joins TRBV4-3 to TRBJ2-4; D is ambiguous. This clonotype was obtained from a man in his late teens or twenties in good health. Some clones in this sample may be carry-over from other donors' samples. Sequenced sample: naive CD4+ T cells from PBMCs. Described subset: CD45RA+ positively selected. In DNA, the CDR3 is TGCGCCAGCAGCCAAGGCTATACACTAGCCAAAAACATTCAGTACTTC. Translating gives CASSQGYTLAKNIQYF.